This T cell receptor beta chain appears in the sequencing data of a study of T cell repertoires in cytomegalovirus infection. Of note for this clonotype: Its antigen is not identified.

TCRdb fed the reads into MiXCR, producing one record per CDR3 protein. The repertoire holds tens of thousands of distinct CDR3 sequences, 20% to 30% seen once, with roughly 45% in the top ten. Germline assignment: CDR1 LGHNT and CDR2 FRNRAP. The J segment lost 2 bases and the V segment lost 4 bases, leaving 2 bases of the junction unmatched. The CDR3 length is 15 residues. The sequencing used CD8+ T cells from cultured PBMCs, collected from culture after CMV antigen stimulation. The chain links TRBV12-5 to TRBJ1-5, with 10 positions matching TRBD1. The TCR was taken from a human donor in good health (CMV status not recorded). Some clones in this sample may be carry-over from other donors' samples. The CDR3 DNA is TGTGCTAGTGGTTGGGACAGGGGAGGCAATCAGCCCCAGCATTTT. Translation gives CASGWDRGGNQPQHF.